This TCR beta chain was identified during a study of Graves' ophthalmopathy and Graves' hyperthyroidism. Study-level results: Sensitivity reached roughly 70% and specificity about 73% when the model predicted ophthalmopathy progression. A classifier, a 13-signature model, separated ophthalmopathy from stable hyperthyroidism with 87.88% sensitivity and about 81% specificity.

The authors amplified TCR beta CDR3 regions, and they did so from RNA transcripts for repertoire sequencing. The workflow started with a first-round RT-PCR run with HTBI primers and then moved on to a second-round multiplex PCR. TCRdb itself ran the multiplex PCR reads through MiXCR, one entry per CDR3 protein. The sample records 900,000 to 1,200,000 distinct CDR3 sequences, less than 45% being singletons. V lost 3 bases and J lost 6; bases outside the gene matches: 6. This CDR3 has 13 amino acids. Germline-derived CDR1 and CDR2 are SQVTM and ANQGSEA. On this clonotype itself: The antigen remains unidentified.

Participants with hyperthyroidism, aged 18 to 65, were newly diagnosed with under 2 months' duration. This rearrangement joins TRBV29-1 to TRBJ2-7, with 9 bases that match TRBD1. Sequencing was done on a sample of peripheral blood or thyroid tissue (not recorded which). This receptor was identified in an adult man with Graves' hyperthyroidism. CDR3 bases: TGCAGCGTTGAGGGGGGACAGGGTGGCGAGCAGTACTTC. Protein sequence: CSVEGGQGGEQYF.